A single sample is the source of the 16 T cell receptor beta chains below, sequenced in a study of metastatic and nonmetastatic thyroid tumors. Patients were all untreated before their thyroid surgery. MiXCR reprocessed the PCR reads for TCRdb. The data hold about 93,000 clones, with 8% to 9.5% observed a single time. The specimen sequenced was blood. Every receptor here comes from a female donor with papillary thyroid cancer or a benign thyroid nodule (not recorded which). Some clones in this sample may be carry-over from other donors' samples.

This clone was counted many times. CDR3 region: CAWSAGSNQPQHF. CDR3 bases: TGTGCCTGGAGCGCAGGCAGCAATCAGCCCCAGCATTTT. J is TRBJ1-5 and V is TRBV30, with D unresolved. Trimming removed 3 bases from V and 1 base from J, with 7 bases in between. The CDR3 runs 13 residues. Germline CDR1 GTSNPN, CDR2 SVGIG (reference sequence).

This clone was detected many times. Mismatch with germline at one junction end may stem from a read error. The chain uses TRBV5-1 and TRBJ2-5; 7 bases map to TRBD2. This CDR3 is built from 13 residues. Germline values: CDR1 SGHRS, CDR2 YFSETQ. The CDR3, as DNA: TGCGCCAGCAACTTGGGAGGGGAAGAGACCCAGTACTTC. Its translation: CASNLGGEETQYF.

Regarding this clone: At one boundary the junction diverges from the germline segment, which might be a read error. CDR3 protein: CSSSQRGGLETQYF. In DNA form, the CDR3 reads TGTTCCAGCAGCCAGCGGGGGGGCCTAGAGACCCAGTACTTC. The chain links TRBV5-6 to TRBJ2-5, with 10 bases lining up with TRBD2. Germline lookup yields CDR1 SGHDT and CDR2 YYEEEE. This CDR3 is built from 14 residues.

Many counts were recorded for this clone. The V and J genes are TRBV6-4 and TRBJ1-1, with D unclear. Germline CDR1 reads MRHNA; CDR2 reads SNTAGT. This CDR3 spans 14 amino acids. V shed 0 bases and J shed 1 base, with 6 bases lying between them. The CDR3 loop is CASSDSNRNTEAFF. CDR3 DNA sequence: TGTGCCAGCAGTGACTCGAACAGGAACACTGAAGCTTTCTTT.

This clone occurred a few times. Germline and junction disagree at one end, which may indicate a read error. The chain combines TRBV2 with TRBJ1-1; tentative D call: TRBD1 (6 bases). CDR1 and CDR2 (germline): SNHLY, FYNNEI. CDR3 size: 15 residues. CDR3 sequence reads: CASRRRDTEYTEVFF. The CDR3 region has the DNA TGTGCCAGCAGGCGAAGGGACACGGAATACACTGAAGTTTTCTTT.

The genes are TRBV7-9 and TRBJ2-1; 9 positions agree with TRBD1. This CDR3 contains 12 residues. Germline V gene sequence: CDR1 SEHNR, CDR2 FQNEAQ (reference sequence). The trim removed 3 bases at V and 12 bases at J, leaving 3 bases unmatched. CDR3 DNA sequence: TGTGCCAGCAGCTTTGAACAGGGGGCGCAGTTCTTC. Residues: CASSFEQGAQFF. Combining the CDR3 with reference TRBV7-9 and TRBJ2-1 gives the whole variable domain DTGVSQNPRHKITKRGQNVTFRCDPISEHNRLYWYRQTLGQGPEFLTYFQNEAQLEKSRLLSDRFSAERPKGSFSTLEIQRTEQGDSAMYLCASSFEQGAQFFGPGTRLTVL.

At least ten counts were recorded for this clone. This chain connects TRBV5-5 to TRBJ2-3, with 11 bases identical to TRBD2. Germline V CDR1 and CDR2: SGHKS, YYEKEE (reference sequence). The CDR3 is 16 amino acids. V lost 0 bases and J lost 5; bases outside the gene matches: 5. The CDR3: CASSLGGGLAVDTQYF. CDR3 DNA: TGTGCCAGCAGCTTGGGCGGGGGACTAGCGGTAGATACGCAGTATTTT.

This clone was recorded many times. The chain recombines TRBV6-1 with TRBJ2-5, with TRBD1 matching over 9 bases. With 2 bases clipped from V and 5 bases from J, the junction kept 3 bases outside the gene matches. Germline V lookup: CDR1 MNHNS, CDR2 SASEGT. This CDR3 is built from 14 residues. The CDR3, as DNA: TGTGCCAGCAGTGAAAACAGGGGGCAGGAGACCCAGTACTTC. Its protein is CASSENRGQETQYF.

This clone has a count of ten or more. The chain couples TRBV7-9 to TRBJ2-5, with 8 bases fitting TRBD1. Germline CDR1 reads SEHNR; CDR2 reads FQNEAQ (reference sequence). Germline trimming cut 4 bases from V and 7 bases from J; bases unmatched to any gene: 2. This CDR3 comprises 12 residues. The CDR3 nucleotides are TGTGCCAGCAGCTCAGGGGGCGGGACCCAGTACTTC. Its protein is CASSSGGGTQYF.

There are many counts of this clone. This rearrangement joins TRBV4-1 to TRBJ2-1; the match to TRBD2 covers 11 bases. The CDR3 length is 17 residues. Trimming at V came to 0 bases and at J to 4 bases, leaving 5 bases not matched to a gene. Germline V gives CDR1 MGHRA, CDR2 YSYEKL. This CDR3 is CASSQEGGLADYNEQFF. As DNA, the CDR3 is TGCGCCAGCAGCCAAGAGGGGGGACTAGCGGATTACAATGAGCAGTTCTTC.

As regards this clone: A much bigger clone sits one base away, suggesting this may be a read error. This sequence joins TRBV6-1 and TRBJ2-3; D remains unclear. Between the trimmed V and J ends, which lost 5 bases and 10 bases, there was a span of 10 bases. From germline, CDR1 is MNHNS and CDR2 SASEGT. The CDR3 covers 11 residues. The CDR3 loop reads CASSQWNAQYF. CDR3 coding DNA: TGTGCCAGCAGTCAGTGGAATGCGCAGTATTTT.

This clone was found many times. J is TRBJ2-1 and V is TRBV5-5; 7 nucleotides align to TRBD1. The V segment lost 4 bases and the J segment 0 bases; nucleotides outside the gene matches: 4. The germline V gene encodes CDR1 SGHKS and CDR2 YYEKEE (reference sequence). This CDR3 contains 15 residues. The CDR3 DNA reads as TGTGCCAGCAGCATAACAGGGGACTCCTACAATGAGCAGTTCTTC. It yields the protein CASSITGDSYNEQFF.

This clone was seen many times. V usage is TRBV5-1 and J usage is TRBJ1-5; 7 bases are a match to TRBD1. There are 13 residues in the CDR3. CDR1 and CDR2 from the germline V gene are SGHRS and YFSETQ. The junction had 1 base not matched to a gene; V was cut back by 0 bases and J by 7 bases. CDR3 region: CASSLEGQQPQHF. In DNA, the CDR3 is TGCGCCAGCAGCTTGGAGGGACAGCAGCCCCAGCATTTT.

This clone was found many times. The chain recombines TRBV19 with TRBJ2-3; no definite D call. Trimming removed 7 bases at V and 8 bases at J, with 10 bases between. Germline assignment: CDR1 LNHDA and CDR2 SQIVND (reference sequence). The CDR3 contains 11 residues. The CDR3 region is CASTQEGTQYF. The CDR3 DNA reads TGTGCCAGTACCCAGGAAGGTACGCAGTATTTT.

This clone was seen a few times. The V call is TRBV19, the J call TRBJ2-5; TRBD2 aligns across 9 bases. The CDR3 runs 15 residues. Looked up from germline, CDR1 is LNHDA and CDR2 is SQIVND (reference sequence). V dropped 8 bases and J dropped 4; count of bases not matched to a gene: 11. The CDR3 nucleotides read TGTGCCAGTCGTACCTCCCGGACTAGCGTAGAGACCCAGTACTTC. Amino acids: CASRTSRTSVETQYF.

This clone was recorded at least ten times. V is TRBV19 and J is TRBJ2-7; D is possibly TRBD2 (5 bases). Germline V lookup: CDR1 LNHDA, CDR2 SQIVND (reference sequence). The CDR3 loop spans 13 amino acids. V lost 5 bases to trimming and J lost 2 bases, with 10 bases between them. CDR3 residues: CASSLSGAYEQYF. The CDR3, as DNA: TGTGCCAGTAGTCTCTCCGGGGCCTACGAGCAGTACTTC.